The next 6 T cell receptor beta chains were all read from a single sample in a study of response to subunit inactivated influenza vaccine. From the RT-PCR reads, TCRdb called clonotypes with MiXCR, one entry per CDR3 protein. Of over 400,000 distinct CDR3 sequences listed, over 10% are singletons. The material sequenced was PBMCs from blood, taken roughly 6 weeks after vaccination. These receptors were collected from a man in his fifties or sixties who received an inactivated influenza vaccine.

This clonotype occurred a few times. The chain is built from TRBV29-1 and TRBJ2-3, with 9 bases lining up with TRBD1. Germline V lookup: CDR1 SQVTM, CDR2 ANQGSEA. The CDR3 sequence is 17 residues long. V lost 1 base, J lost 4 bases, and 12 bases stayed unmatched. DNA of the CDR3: TGCAGCGTTGAAGTCCCACCGGGACAGGGTGTCGCAGATACGCAGTATTTT. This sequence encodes CSVEVPPGQGVADTQYF.

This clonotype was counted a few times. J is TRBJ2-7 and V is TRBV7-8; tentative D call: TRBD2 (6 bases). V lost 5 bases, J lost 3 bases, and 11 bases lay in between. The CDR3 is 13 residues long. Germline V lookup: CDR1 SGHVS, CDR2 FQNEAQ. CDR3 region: CASSQSGHYEQYF. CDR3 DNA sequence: TGTGCCAGCAGCCAAAGCGGGCACTACGAGCAGTACTTC.

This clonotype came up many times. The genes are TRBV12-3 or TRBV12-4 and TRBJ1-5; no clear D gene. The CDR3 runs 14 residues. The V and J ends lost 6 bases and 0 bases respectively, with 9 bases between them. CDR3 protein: CASSLGGSNQPQHF. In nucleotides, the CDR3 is TGTGCCAGCAGCCTTGGCGGTAGCAATCAGCCCCAGCATTTT.

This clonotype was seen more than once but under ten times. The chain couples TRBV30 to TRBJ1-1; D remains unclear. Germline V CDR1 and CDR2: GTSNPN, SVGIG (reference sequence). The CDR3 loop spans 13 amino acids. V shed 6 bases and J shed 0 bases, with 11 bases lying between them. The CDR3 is CACTLGMNTEAFF. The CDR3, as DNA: TGTGCCTGCACCCTGGGGATGAACACTGAAGCTTTCTTT.

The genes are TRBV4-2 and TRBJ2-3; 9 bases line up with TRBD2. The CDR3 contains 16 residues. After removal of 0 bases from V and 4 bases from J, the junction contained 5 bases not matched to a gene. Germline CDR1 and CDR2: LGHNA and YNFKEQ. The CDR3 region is CASSQDQAGGPDTQYF. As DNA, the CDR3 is TGTGCCAGCAGCCAAGATCAGGCGGGAGGGCCAGATACGCAGTATTTT.

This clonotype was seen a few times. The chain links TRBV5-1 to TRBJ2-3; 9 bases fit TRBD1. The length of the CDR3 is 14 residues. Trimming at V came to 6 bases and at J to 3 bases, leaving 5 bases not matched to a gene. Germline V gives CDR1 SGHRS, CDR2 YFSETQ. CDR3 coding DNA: TGCGCCAGCAAACAGGGGGCAATGACAGATACGCAGTATTTT. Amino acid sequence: CASKQGAMTDTQYF.